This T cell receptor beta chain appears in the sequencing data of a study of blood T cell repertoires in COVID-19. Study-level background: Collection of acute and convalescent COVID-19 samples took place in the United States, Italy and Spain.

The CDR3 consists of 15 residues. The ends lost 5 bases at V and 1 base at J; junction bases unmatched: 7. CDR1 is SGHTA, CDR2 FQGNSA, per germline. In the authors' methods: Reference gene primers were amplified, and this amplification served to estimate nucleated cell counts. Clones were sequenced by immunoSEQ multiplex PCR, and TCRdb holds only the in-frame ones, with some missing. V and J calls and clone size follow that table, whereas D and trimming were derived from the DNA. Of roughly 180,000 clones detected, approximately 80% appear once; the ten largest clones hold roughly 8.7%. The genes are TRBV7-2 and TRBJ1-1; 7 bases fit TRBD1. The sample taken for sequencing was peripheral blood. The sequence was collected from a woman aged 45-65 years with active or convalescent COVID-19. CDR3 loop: CASSPQTGRNTEAFF. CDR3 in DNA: TGTGCCAGCAGCCCGCAGACAGGGCGGAACACTGAAGCTTTCTTT.